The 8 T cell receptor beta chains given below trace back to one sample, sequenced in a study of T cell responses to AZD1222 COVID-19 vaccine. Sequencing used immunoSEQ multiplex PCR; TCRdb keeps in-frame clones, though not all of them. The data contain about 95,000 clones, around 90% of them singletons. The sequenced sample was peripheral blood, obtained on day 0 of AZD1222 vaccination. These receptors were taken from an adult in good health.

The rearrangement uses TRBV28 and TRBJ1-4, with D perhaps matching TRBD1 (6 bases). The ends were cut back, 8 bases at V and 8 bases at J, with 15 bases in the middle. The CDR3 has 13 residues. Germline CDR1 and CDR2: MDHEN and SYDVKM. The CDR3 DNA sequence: TGTGCCAGCCAACTCGACAGGCTCGAAAAACTGTTTTTT. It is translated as CASQLDRLEKLFF.

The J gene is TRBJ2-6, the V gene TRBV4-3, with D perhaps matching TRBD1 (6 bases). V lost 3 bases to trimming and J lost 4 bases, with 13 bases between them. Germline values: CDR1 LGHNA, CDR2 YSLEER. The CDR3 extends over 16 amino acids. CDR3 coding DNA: TGCGCCAGCAGCCAGGCACAGGGTAACGGGGCCAACGTCCTGACTTTC. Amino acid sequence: CASSQAQGNGANVLTF.

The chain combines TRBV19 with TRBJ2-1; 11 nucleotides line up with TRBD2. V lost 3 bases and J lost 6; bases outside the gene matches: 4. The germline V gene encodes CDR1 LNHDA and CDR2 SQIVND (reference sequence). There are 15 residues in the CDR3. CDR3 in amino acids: CASSIGTSGSNEQFF. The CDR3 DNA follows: TGTGCCAGTAGTATTGGGACTAGCGGAAGCAATGAGCAGTTCTTC. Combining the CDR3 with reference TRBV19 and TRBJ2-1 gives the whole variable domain DGGITQSPKYLFRKEGQNVTLSCEQNLNHDAMYWYRQDPGQGLRLIYYSQIVNDFQKGDIAEGYSVSREKKESFPLTVTSAQKNPTAFYLCASSIGTSGSNEQFFGPGTRLTVL.

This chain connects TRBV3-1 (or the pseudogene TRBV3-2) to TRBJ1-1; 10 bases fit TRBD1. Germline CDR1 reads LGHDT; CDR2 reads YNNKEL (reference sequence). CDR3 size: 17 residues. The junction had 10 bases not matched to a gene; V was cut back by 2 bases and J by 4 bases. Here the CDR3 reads CASSQNRQGAGGTEAFF. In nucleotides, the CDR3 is TGTGCCAGCAGCCAAAATAGACAGGGGGCAGGGGGCACTGAAGCTTTCTTT.

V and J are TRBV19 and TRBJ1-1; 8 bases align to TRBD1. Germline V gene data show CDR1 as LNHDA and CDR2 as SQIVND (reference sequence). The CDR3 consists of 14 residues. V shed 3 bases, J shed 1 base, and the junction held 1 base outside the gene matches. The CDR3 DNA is TGTGCCAGTAGTATGACAGGGGCGAACACTGAAGCTTTCTTT. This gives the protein CASSMTGANTEAFF.

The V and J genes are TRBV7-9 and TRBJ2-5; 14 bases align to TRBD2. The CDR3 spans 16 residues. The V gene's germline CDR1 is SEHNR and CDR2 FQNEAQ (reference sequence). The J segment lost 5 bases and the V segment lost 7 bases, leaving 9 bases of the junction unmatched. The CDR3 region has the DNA TGTGCCAGCACCCGACTAGCGGGGGGGACCAGGGAGACCCAGTACTTC. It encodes CASTRLAGGTRETQYF.

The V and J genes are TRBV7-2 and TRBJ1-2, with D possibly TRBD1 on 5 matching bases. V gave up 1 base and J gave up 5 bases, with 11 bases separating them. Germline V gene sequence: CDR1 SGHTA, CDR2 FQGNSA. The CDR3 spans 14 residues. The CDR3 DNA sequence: TGTGCCAGCAGCTTAGGGGCAGGGAAGTATGGCTACACCTTC. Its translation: CASSLGAGKYGYTF.

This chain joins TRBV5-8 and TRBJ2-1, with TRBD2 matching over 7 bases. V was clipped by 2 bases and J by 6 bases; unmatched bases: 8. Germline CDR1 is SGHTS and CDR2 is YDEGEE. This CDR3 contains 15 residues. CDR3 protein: CASSFGRGGINEQFF. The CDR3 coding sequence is TGTGCCAGCAGCTTCGGGCGGGGAGGGATCAATGAGCAGTTCTTC.